What follows are 7 T cell receptor beta chains derived from one specimen sequenced in a study of blood T cell dynamics during melanoma immunotherapy. Stated time point: week 3, after first cycle of checkpoint inhibitor. This table comes from immunoSEQ multiplex PCR, and its TCRdb copy is limited to in-frame clones, with some not included. The sample contains under 9,500 clones, 75% to 90% of which appear only once. The sample consisted of blood, taken from a patient treated with checkpoint blockade. These receptors all stem from a human donor with melanoma.

The chain carries TRBV5-1 and TRBJ2-2, with D tentatively TRBD2 (5 bases). The CDR3 is 13 amino acids. Germline CDR1 SGHRS, CDR2 YFSETQ. V lost 4 bases, J lost 6 bases, and 10 bases lay in between. The CDR3 protein is CASSPRVAGELFF. CDR3 DNA: TGCGCCAGCAGCCCGAGGGTCGCCGGGGAGCTGTTTTTT.

V usage is TRBV2 and J usage is TRBJ2-7; TRBD1 or TRBD2 may be the D gene (5 bases each). V lost 6 bases to trimming and J lost 3 bases, with 15 bases between them. The CDR3 spans 14 residues. Germline V lookup: CDR1 SNHLY, CDR2 FYNNEI. CDR3: CASRQLGASYEQYF. CDR3 in DNA: TGTGCCAGCAGGCAGCTCGGGGCAAGCTACGAGCAGTACTTC.

The V and J genes are TRBV15 and TRBJ1-6; weak D call: TRBD1 (5 bases). Germline V CDR1 and CDR2: LNHNV, YYDKDF (reference sequence). V lost 1 base, J lost 0 bases, and 10 bases lay in between. The CDR3 is 17 amino acids. The CDR3 nucleotides are TGTGCCACCAGCAGAGTGGGGGGGAGCTCCTATAATTCACCCCTCCACTTT. Residues: CATSRVGGSSYNSPLHF.

The chain is built from TRBV28 and TRBJ2-5; D perhaps matches TRBD2 (7 bases). The J call may be mistaken, given a closer DNA end match to TRBJ2-7. The CDR3 runs 14 residues. Germline V lookup: CDR1 MDHEN, CDR2 SYDVKM. The CDR3, as DNA: TGTGCCAGCAGTTCATGGGGGGGCCCCTACGAGCAGTACTTC. Its protein is CASSSWGGPYEQYF.

The chain couples TRBV6-1 to TRBJ2-7; 7 nucleotides line up with TRBD1. Germline values: CDR1 MNHNS, CDR2 SASEGT. This CDR3 contains 15 residues. J was trimmed by 3 bases and V by 4 bases; bases with no gene match: 9. Written as DNA, the CDR3 is TGTGCCAGCAGTGCCCGGGACAGTTTTATCTACGAGCAGTACTTC. Translating it yields CASSARDSFIYEQYF.

The chain uses TRBV2 and TRBJ1-5, with unresolved D. V was pared by 2 bases and J by 3 bases, with 5 bases between. The length of the CDR3 is 13 residues. Germline assignment: CDR1 SNHLY and CDR2 FYNNEI. CDR3 loop: CASSEQNNQPQHF. The CDR3 bases are TGTGCCAGCAGTGAACAGAACAATCAGCCCCAGCATTTT. Drawing the rest from reference TRBV2 and TRBJ1-5, the complete variable domain is EPEVTQTPSHQVTQMGQEVILRCVPISNHLYFYWYRQILGQKVEFLVSFYNNEISEKSEIFDDQFSVERPDGSNFTLKIRSTKLEDSAMYFCASSEQNNQPQHFGDGTRLSIL.

The chain links TRBV4-1 to TRBJ2-7; TRBD2 matches at 9 bases. The CDR3 contains 17 residues. V shed 0 bases, J shed 7 bases, and the junction held 13 bases outside the gene matches. Per the germline V gene, CDR1 is MGHRA and CDR2 is YSYEKL. The CDR3 sequence is CASSQEEGSGGIWEQYF. As DNA, the CDR3 is TGCGCCAGCAGCCAAGAAGAAGGAAGCGGGGGGATTTGGGAGCAGTACTTC.